Each of the 5 T cell receptor beta chains below was sequenced from the same sample in a study of blood T cell repertoires in COVID-19 (dated by TCRdb to 2019 to 2021). The library was produced with the immunoSEQ multiplex PCR assay. Not all clones reach the TCRdb copy of this immuneACCESS table, which keeps in-frame sequences only. Checked studies attribute under half of the gap to unresolved V genes and leave the rest unexplained. Here the sample has 400,000 to 550,000 clones; 87% occur a single time. In total, the top ten clones hold nearly 2% of the sample. Sequenced material: PBMCs or T cells enriched from blood (not recorded which). These receptors were collected from a young woman with acute COVID-19.

The J gene is TRBJ2-5, the V gene TRBV28; 10 bases agree with TRBD1. Unmatched junction bases numbered 7, after V lost 4 bases and J lost 5 bases. This CDR3 is built from 15 residues. Germline V gives CDR1 MDHEN, CDR2 SYDVKM. CDR3 amino acids: CASSSHATGGETQYF. The CDR3 bases are TGTGCCAGCAGTTCACATGCGACAGGGGGCGAGACCCAGTACTTC. Full variable domain (outside the CDR3, taken from reference TRBV28 and TRBJ2-5): DVKVTQSSRYLVKRTGEKVFLECVQDMDHENMFWYRQDPGLGLRLIYFSYDVKMKEKGDIPEGYSVSREKKERFSLILESASTNQTSMYLCASSSHATGGETQYFGPGTRLLVL.

The J gene is TRBJ1-1, the V gene TRBV11-2; D unresolved. The V end was cut by 5 bases, the J end by 4 bases, with 17 bases between. Germline CDR1 reads SGHAT; CDR2 reads FQNNGV. There are 15 residues in the CDR3. CDR3 nucleotide sequence: TGTGCCAGCAGCCAGGACTTTGAGAGAGGCACTGAAGCTTTCTTT. Translating it yields CASSQDFERGTEAFF. The full variable domain, completed using reference TRBV11-2 and TRBJ1-1, is EAGVAQSPRYKIIEKRQSVAFWCNPISGHATLYWYQQILGQGPKLLIQFQNNGVVDDSQLPKDRFSAERLKGVDSTLKIQPAKLEDSAVYLCASSQDFERGTEAFFGQGTRLTVV.

The chain combines TRBV5-1 with TRBJ2-7; D might be TRBD1 (5 bases). Germline CDR1 SGHRS, CDR2 YFSETQ. Trimming pared 1 base from V and 5 bases from J, leaving 10 bases between. This CDR3 spans 13 amino acids. The chain's CDR3 is CASSLWGRDEQYF. In nucleotides, the CDR3 is TGCGCCAGCAGCTTGTGGGGCAGAGACGAGCAGTACTTC. Drawing the rest from reference TRBV5-1 and TRBJ2-7, the complete variable domain is KAGVTQTPRYLIKTRGQQVTLSCSPISGHRSVSWYQQTPGQGLQFLFEYFSETQRNKGNFPGRFSGRQFSNSRSEMNVSTLELGDSALYLCASSLWGRDEQYFGPGTRLTVT.

This chain connects TRBV7-9 to TRBJ2-1; possible D gene TRBD2, 6 bases. Per the germline V gene, CDR1 is SEHNR and CDR2 is FQNEAQ (reference sequence). The CDR3 contains 15 residues. The V end lost 5 bases, the J end lost 5 bases, and 16 bases lay between the germline ends. The CDR3 loop is CASSILGGVHNEQFF. CDR3 nucleotides: TGTGCCAGCAGCATTCTTGGCGGGGTTCACAATGAGCAGTTCTTC.

This sequence joins TRBV4-1 and TRBJ2-1; 7 bases agree with TRBD2. This CDR3 comprises 15 residues. Germline-derived CDR1 and CDR2 are MGHRA and YSYEKL. Germline trimming cut 1 base from V and 7 bases from J; bases unmatched to any gene: 7. The CDR3 spells CASSQVPRGGNEQFF. For the CDR3, the DNA is TGCGCCAGCAGCCAAGTTCCTAGGGGAGGGAATGAGCAGTTCTTC.